This TCR beta chain was sequenced in a study of blood T cell repertoires in COVID-19. Study-level information: Specimens from acute and convalescent COVID-19 originated in the United States, Italy and Spain. T cells, B-cell-depleted T cells, or PBMCs provided the cDNA or gDNA that served as material.

As handled by the study authors: From reference gene primer amplification, estimates of nucleated cell counts were derived. Repertoires were generated with immunoSEQ multiplex PCR, while TCRdb's copy carries only in-frame clones and drops some. Clone size and the V and J calls come from that table; the DNA yielded D and trimming. The data hold over 250,000 clones, with about 89% observed a single time. The germline CDR1 and CDR2 sequences are ENHRY and SYGVKD. The CDR3 is 16 residues long. V lost 4 bases, J lost 4 bases, and 16 bases lay in between. As concerns this clone: This sample also contains other DNA sequences that code for the same CDR3.

The J gene is TRBJ1-4, the V gene TRBV10-3; TRBD1 is a possible D gene (6 bases). The sample comprised peripheral blood. This receptor was taken from a man aged 40-50 years who had recovered from COVID-19. The CDR3 DNA sequence: TGTGCCATCAGTGCAACAGGGATGCAAGATAATGAAAAACTGTTTTTT. Translating it yields CAISATGMQDNEKLFF.